This TCR beta chain was obtained from a study of blood T cell repertoires in COVID-19. The CDR3 contains 17 residues. CDR1 and CDR2 (germline): SGHRS, YFSETQ. The V and J ends lost 4 bases and 1 base, in that order; junction bases with no gene match: 10. Libraries were prepared by immunoSEQ multiplex PCR; TCRdb keeps only in-frame clonotypes and omits some of them. This table has hundreds of thousands of clones, approximately 85% appearing once. The TCR originated in a man in his forties or fifties with COVID-19, enrolled during active disease. Material: peripheral blood. This chain connects TRBV5-1 to TRBJ2-1, with TRBD2 matching over 8 bases. CDR3 DNA sequence: TGCGCCAGCAGCCCTCACCCCCAGCGGGGGTCCTACAATGAGCAGTTCTTC. Protein: CASSPHPQRGSYNEQFF.